This T cell receptor beta chain was identified during a study of blood T cell repertoires in COVID-19 (dated by TCRdb to the early 2020s). Notes on the research overall: Samples covering the acute and convalescent phases of COVID-19 were provided by collaborators in the United States, Italy and Spain. The prospective study material was composed of cDNA or gDNA derived from T cells, B-cell-depleted T cells, or PBMCs. The dataset comprised deeply sampled blood TCRbeta repertoires from subjects exposed to, actively infected with, or recovered from COVID-19. The repertoires were released in a freely available public database meant as a resource for research on the immune response to SARS-CoV-2. Samples came from the ongoing ImmuneRACE study (first 160 participants) plus 1,254 subjects from 6 global collaborators. The sample metadata nearly always contained a de-identified subject ID, COVID-19 status, age in years and sex. Where HLA class I and class II types were available, the types were taken from metadata supplied by the sample provider, not from assay-based typing.

The collaborating institutions used their own protocols to collect whole blood in K2EDTA tubes. For TCRbeta analysis, collaborators shipped samples as frozen whole blood, isolated PBMCs, or DNA extracted from either of those sample types. TCRbeta CDR3 regions were amplified from genomic DNA by means of the immunoSEQ Assay, a bias-controlled multiplex PCR. As for the original processing: The number of nucleated cells in each sample was estimated by amplification of reference gene primers within the assay. To quantify the absolute abundance of each unique TCRbeta CDR3 rearrangement, sequence reads were collapsed and filtered. For each sample, productive Simpson clonality was calculated by taking the square root of Simpson's diversity index across productive rearrangements. In TCRdb, the immuneACCESS table is reduced to in-frame sequences with V and J assigned. These tables do not hold every clone; where another copy was compared, an unresolved V gene accounts for under half, and the others remain unexplained. The V and J calls and clone size are taken from that table; D and trimming were inferred from the DNA. The sample contains around 160,000 clones, around four fifths of them found a single time. The ten largest clones capture under 3% of the sample.

Overall results and qualifications from the work: The amount of clinical and demographic metadata varied by source and participant and was provided uncurated.

For this clone: Its antigen specificity is not known. The input lacks base qualities; no much larger clone sits a single base away.

Unmatched junction bases come to 8, with V trimmed by 6 bases and J by 5 bases. Per the germline V gene, MNHEY is the CDR1 and SVGEGT is the CDR2. The CDR3 covers 15 residues, taking in both the cysteine and the phenylalanine. Solely the CDR3 DNA is kept, with 45 bases framed from the first base. Sequences were obtained from peripheral blood. This TCR was recovered from a middle-aged woman with active or convalescent COVID-19. The chain is assembled from TRBV6-2 or TRBV6-3 and TRBJ2-5, with 11 bases in between that match TRBD2. CDR3 sequence: CASRPSGRWGETQYF. The nucleotide sequence is given as TGTGCCAGCAGACCTAGCGGGAGGTGGGGGGAGACCCAGTACTTC.